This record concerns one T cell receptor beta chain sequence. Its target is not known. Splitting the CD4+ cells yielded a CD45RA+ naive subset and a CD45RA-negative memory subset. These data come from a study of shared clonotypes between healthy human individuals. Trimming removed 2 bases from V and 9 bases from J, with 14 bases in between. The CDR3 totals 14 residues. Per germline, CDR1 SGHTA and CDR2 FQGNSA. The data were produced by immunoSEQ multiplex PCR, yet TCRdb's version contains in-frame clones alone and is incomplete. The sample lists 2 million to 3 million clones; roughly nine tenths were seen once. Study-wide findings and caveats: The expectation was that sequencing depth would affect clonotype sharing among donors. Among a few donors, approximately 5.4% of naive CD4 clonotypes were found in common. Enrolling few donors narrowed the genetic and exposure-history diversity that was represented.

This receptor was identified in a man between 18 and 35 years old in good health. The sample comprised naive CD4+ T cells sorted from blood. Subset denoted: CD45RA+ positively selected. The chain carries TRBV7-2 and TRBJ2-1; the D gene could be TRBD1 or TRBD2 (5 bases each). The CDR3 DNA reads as TGTGCCAGCAGCTTACCCGGGGCTGGGGGTGAGCAGTTCTTC. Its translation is CASSLPGAGGEQFF.